Presented here are 26 T cell receptor beta chains from one specimen sequenced in a study of shared clonotypes between healthy human individuals. CD45RO negativity and positive selection for CCR7 defined naive CD8 cells, a population that excluded terminally differentiated effector memory CD45RA+ cells. The method was immunoSEQ multiplex PCR; TCRdb's version includes in-frame clones alone and lacks a portion of them. There are about 2.1 million clones in the sample; roughly 93% occur only once, and less than 2% lies in the top ten. Sample: naive CD8+ T cells from PBMCs. The receptor set was obtained from a man younger than 35 in good health. Some clones in this sample may be carry-over from other donors' samples.

The V and J genes are TRBV10-1 and TRBJ2-3; D is unclear. Trimming left V 5 bases short and J 0 bases short, with 15 bases between. Germline loops: CDR1 WNHNN, CDR2 SYGVQD (reference sequence). The CDR3 has 16 residues. The CDR3 loop is CASSPAFLASTDTQYF. In DNA form, the CDR3 reads TGCGCCAGCAGTCCGGCGTTCCTTGCTAGCACAGATACGCAGTATTTT.

This clone was picked up one time. Other DNA variants within this sample encode the same CDR3. Here the CDR3 reads CASSLRGPGYEQYF. The CDR3 coding sequence is TGTGCCAGCAGTTTAAGAGGCCCGGGGTACGAGCAGTACTTC. The rearrangement uses TRBV27 and TRBJ2-7; perhaps TRBD2 as D (5 bases). V lost 2 bases to trimming and J lost 4 bases, with 12 bases between them. The CDR3 covers 14 residues. Germline lookup yields CDR1 MNHEY and CDR2 SMNVEV (reference sequence).

The chain recombines TRBV9 with TRBJ1-1, with 11 bases lining up with TRBD1. The ends lost 3 bases at V and 8 bases at J; junction bases unmatched: 9. From germline, CDR1 is SGDLS and CDR2 YYNGEE. The CDR3 consists of 15 residues. CDR3 amino acids: CASSGTGGPGREAFF. In DNA form, the CDR3 reads TGTGCCAGCAGCGGGACAGGGGGCCCTGGGAGGGAAGCTTTCTTT. Based on the CDR3 plus reference TRBV9 and TRBJ1-1, the full variable domain is DSGVTQTPKHLITATGQRVTLRCSPRSGDLSVYWYQQSLDQGLQFLIQYYNGEERAKGNILERFSAQQFPDLHSELNLSSLELGDSALYFCASSGTGGPGREAFFGQGTRLTVV.

The chain employs TRBV6-5 and TRBJ2-7; D call uncertain. The CDR3 is 15 residues long. V gave up 0 bases and J gave up 7 bases, with 16 bases separating them. CDR1 is MNHEY and CDR2 is SVGAGI in the germline V gene. The CDR3 DNA is TGTGCCAGCAGTTACTCGATCTCCCTAGGTGGGGAGCAGTACTTC. Amino acid sequence: CASSYSISLGGEQYF.

About this clone: Other DNA variants within this sample encode the same CDR3. The genes are TRBV7-3 and TRBJ2-2; D perhaps matches TRBD1 (5 bases). The CDR3 consists of 13 residues. CDR1 SGHTA and CDR2 FQGTGA come from the germline V gene. V lost 2 bases, J lost 6 bases, and 7 bases lay in between. CDR3 nucleotide sequence: TGTGCCAGCAGCTTAGGGGCACCCGGGGAGCTGTTTTTT. It is translated as CASSLGAPGELFF.

The chain has TRBV13 and TRBJ2-7; D assignment may be TRBD1 or TRBD2 (5 bases each). V lost 3 bases to trimming and J lost 0 bases, with 12 bases between them. The CDR3 covers 15 residues. The germline gives CDR1 PRHDT, CDR2 FYEKMQ (reference sequence). The CDR3 coding sequence is TGTGCCAGCAGCTTTGGGGCAGGGACCTCCTACGAGCAGTACTTC. This sequence encodes CASSFGAGTSYEQYF.

This chain connects TRBV5-8 to TRBJ2-7; no clear D gene. The germline CDR1 and CDR2 sequences are SGHTS and YDEGEE. Between the trimmed V and J ends, which lost 0 bases and 3 bases, there was a span of 7 bases. The CDR3 is made up of 13 amino acids. The CDR3 spells CASSLDPNYEQYF. The CDR3 bases are TGTGCCAGCAGCTTGGATCCGAACTACGAGCAGTACTTC.

The V call is TRBV2, the J call TRBJ1-5, with TRBD1 matching 8 bases. Germline CDR1 SNHLY, CDR2 FYNNEI. This CDR3 contains 15 residues. J lost 2 bases, V lost 3 bases, and 3 bases had no gene match. The CDR3 bases are TGTGCCAGCAGTGAGAGGGGACAGGGCAATCAGCCCCAGCATTTT. Amino acid sequence: CASSERGQGNQPQHF.

The chain combines TRBV30 with TRBJ2-7, with 8 bases fitting TRBD2. The CDR3 runs to 14 residues. Germline CDR1 is GTSNPN and CDR2 is SVGIG (reference sequence). V trimming: 0 bases; J trimming: 3 bases; junction bases outside the gene matches: 4. The CDR3 protein is CAWSVAGGVYEQYF. In DNA, the CDR3 is TGTGCCTGGAGTGTGGCGGGAGGCGTCTACGAGCAGTACTTC.

V usage is TRBV4-1 and J usage is TRBJ2-2; 8 bases are a match to TRBD1. V was pared by 3 bases and J by 7 bases, with 16 bases of the junction left unmatched. CDR3 length: 18 amino acids. Germline assignment: CDR1 MGHRA and CDR2 YSYEKL. CDR3 bases: TGCGCCAGCAGCCAGGGAATAGGCAGGGGGCCTGTGGACGGGGAGCTGTTTTTT. Amino acid sequence: CASSQGIGRGPVDGELFF.

V usage is TRBV4-1 and J usage is TRBJ2-7; 7 bases align to TRBD1. V was clipped by 3 bases and J by 7 bases; unmatched bases: 6. CDR1 is MGHRA, CDR2 YSYEKL, per germline. This CDR3 region has 13 residues. CDR3 amino acids: CASSHSTGREQYF. CDR3 nucleotide sequence: TGCGCCAGCAGCCATTCGACAGGGCGAGAGCAGTACTTC.

V usage is TRBV6-6 and J usage is TRBJ1-5, with D possibly TRBD1 on 6 matching bases. V dropped 6 bases and J dropped 2 bases, with 14 bases sitting between them. The CDR3 loop spans 15 amino acids. Germline assignment: CDR1 MNHNY and CDR2 SVGAGI (reference sequence). CDR3 sequence reads: CASRTGMSGNQPQHF. CDR3 sequence (DNA): TGTGCCAGCAGAACAGGGATGTCTGGCAATCAGCCCCAGCATTTT.

J is TRBJ2-1 and V is TRBV19; D is perhaps TRBD1 (6 bases). The CDR3 has 13 residues. V shed 5 bases and J shed 4 bases, with 9 bases lying between them. The germline CDR1 and CDR2 sequences are LNHDA and SQIVND (reference sequence). The CDR3 is CASSLGTYNEQFF. In DNA, the CDR3 is TGTGCCAGTAGTCTTGGGACATACAATGAGCAGTTCTTC.

This chain links TRBV27 with TRBJ2-1; D gene uncertain. Deletions cut 3 bases from V and 0 bases from J, with 18 bases between. This CDR3 has 18 amino acids. Germline loops: CDR1 MNHEY, CDR2 SMNVEV (reference sequence). CDR3 in amino acids: CASSFLAVAELSYNEQFF. The CDR3 DNA reads TGTGCCAGCAGTTTTTTGGCGGTTGCGGAGCTCTCCTACAATGAGCAGTTCTTC.

The chain links TRBV19 to TRBJ1-1; D uncertain. The CDR3 loop spans 13 amino acids. Germline lookup yields CDR1 LNHDA and CDR2 SQIVND (reference sequence). V lost 3 bases, J lost 2 bases, and 7 bases lay in between. The CDR3 reads CASSIWRNTEAFF. The DNA of the CDR3 is TGTGCCAGTAGTATTTGGCGCAACACTGAAGCTTTCTTT.

V gene TRBV4-1 combines with J gene TRBJ1-1; D not certain. V dropped 6 bases and J dropped 6 bases, with 14 bases sitting between them. The CDR3 spans 13 residues. The V gene's germline CDR1 is MGHRA and CDR2 YSYEKL. The CDR3 reads CASRPTGGPEAFF. The CDR3 nucleotides are TGCGCCAGCAGACCGACGGGAGGGCCTGAAGCTTTCTTT.

The rearrangement links TRBV18 to TRBJ2-7; D perhaps matches TRBD1 (5 bases). V lost 0 bases to trimming and J lost 1 base, with 13 bases between them. The CDR3 spans 16 residues. The germline V gene encodes CDR1 KGHSH and CDR2 LQKENI. The CDR3 loop reads CASSPPFGAGSYEQYF. The CDR3 DNA reads as TGTGCCAGCTCACCACCGTTTGGGGCCGGATCCTACGAGCAGTACTTC.

V is TRBV7-9 and J is TRBJ2-1, with 8 bases matching TRBD2. Trimming took 1 base from V and 4 from J; bases not matched to a gene: 6. Germline CDR1 reads SEHNR; CDR2 reads FQNEAQ (reference sequence). This CDR3 contains 16 residues. CDR3 DNA: TGTGCCAGCAGCTTAGGCTTCGGGAGGGGGTACAATGAGCAGTTCTTC. Encoded protein: CASSLGFGRGYNEQFF.

The chain combines TRBV27 with TRBJ2-5; D is ambiguous. The CDR3 is 11 residues long. Trimming left V 6 bases short and J 1 base short, with 3 bases between. The V gene's germline CDR1 is MNHEY and CDR2 SMNVEV (reference sequence). DNA for the CDR3: TGTGCCAGCAGGTTCCAAGAGACCCAGTACTTC. This gives the protein CASRFQETQYF.

This chain joins TRBV6-1 and TRBJ2-7, with TRBD2 matching 7 bases. In germline, CDR1 is MNHNS, CDR2 SASEGT. CDR3 length: 13 residues. Losses at the gene ends were 7 bases for V and 3 bases for J; bases not matched to a gene: 6. The CDR3 spells CASNPPGGYEQYF. CDR3 nucleotides: TGTGCCAGCAACCCCCCGGGGGGCTACGAGCAGTACTTC.

This sequence joins TRBV7-6 and TRBJ2-7; D unclear. CDR3 length equals 14 residues. V lost 5 bases and J lost 3, with 14 bases in between. CDR1 and CDR2 from the germline V gene are SGHVS and FNYEAQ. CDR3: CASSPAQARYEQYF. The CDR3, as DNA: TGTGCCAGCAGCCCGGCGCAGGCTCGCTACGAGCAGTACTTC.

This chain connects TRBV7-9 to TRBJ1-3; TRBD1 matches at 8 bases. The CDR3 is 15 residues long. Germline CDR1 reads SEHNR; CDR2 reads FQNEAQ (reference sequence). The junction had 2 bases not matched to a gene; V was cut back by 2 bases and J by 2 bases. The CDR3 sequence is CASSLSDRAGNTIYF. CDR3 nucleotide sequence: TGTGCCAGCAGCTTATCGGACAGGGCTGGAAACACCATATATTTT.

The V call is TRBV4-3, the J call TRBJ1-1; no definite D call. Per germline, CDR1 LGHNA and CDR2 YSLEER. The CDR3 contains 16 residues. V was clipped by 0 bases and J by 2 bases, with 13 bases between them. CDR3 residues: CASSQDQRRLNTEAFF. CDR3 in DNA: TGCGCCAGCAGCCAAGATCAGAGACGGCTCAACACTGAAGCTTTCTTT.

This clone was seen a single time. The chain recombines TRBV4-3 with TRBJ1-2; TRBD1 matches at 7 bases. The germline V gene has CDR1 LGHNA and CDR2 YSLEER. The CDR3 has 19 amino acids. V was pared by 0 bases and J by 5 bases, with 18 bases of the junction left unmatched. DNA of the CDR3: TGCGCCAGCAGCCAAGATCACCGAAACAGGGGCTTTCTGGAATATGGCTACACCTTC. Encoded protein: CASSQDHRNRGFLEYGYTF.

V and J are TRBV29-1 and TRBJ2-7, with 7 bases that match TRBD1. J was trimmed by 3 bases and V by 6 bases; bases with no gene match: 8. Germline V gives CDR1 SQVTM, CDR2 ANQGSEA. CDR3 length: 13 residues. Written as DNA, the CDR3 is TGCAGCGTCTCCGGGACAGCAATCTACGAGCAGTACTTC. Translation: CSVSGTAIYEQYF.

V gene TRBV29-1 combines with J gene TRBJ2-5; unclear D gene. CDR1 and CDR2 from the germline V gene are SQVTM and ANQGSEA. With 7 bases removed from V and 9 bases from J, the gap between germline ends came to 12 bases. This CDR3 is 10 amino acids long. The CDR3 bases are TGCAGCGGGGTCGGTCAGGCCCAGTACTTC. It specifies CSGVGQAQYF.